Below are 32 T cell receptor delta chains sequenced from a single sample in a study of gamma-delta chains in newborns, infants, children. TCRdb re-called clones from the reads using CATT. The profile shows approximately 4,000 delta-chain clones, over 35% of them singletons. Sequenced here: blood, sampled at week 6. The receptors here all came from a child who was a newborn, infant or young child, either healthy, febrile or measles-vaccinated (not recorded which).

This clone turned up a few times. The chain links TRDV3 to TRDJ1; TRDD3 agrees at 9 bases. Trimming removed 2 bases from V and 0 bases from J; junction bases left unmatched: 13. The CDR3 runs 17 residues. The germline V gene has CDR1 TVYSNPD and CDR2 GDNSRS (reference sequence). DNA of the CDR3: TGTGCCTTTCGGGCTGTACTGGGGGACCTGTACACCGATAAACTCATCTTT. This encodes CAFRAVLGDLYTDKLIF.

Note on this clone: This likely stems from a read error, as it lies one base from a far larger clone. The J gene is TRDJ3, the V gene TRDV2; D is unresolved. Germline V lookup: CDR1 GEAIGNYY, CDR2 EKD. The CDR3 runs to 13 residues. The CDR3 is CACDTWDTRQMIF. The CDR3 region has the DNA TGTGCCTGTGACACCTGGGACACCCGACAGATGATTTTC.

This clone was counted a single time. The chain has TRDV3 and TRDJ4; TRDD3 might be the D (5 bases). The CDR3 is made up of 22 amino acids. Germline-derived CDR1 and CDR2 are TVYSNPD and GDNSRS (reference sequence). V lost 0 bases to trimming and J lost 1 base, with 39 bases between them. CDR3 nucleotide sequence: TGTGCCTTTAGAGGCGGGCGGAGACGGGTTGAATGGGGCTATACACGAAACAGACCCCTGATCTTT. Amino acids: CAFRGGRRRVEWGYTRNRPLIF.

Comment on this clone: Germline and junction disagree at one end, which may indicate a read error. The chain employs TRDV2 and TRDJ2; 7 bases map to TRDD3. This CDR3 spans 14 amino acids. Per the germline V gene, CDR1 is GEAIGNYY and CDR2 is EKD. CDR3 residues: CACDTWGKTTQLFF. CDR3 bases: TGTGCCTGTGACACCTGGGGGAAGACAACACAACTCTTCTTT.

This clone was picked up one time. This may stem from a read error, because a much larger clone lies one nucleotide away. CDR3 amino acids: CACGTGGLGDRSWDTRQMFF. The CDR3 coding sequence is TGTGCCTGTGGCACCGGGGGACTGGGGGACCGCTCCTGGGACACCCGACAGATGTTTTTC. The V call is TRDV2, the J call TRDJ3; 9 bases are a match to TRDD3. Germline assignment: CDR1 GEAIGNYY and CDR2 EKD. The CDR3 spans 20 residues.

For this clone: One end of the junction is discordant with germline, which a read error may explain. The sample has other DNA sequences that encode this CDR3 too. The CDR3 is CACTGGYTDKLIF. In DNA form, the CDR3 reads TGTGCCTGTACTGGGGGATACACCGATAAACTTATCTTT. The chain is built from TRDV2 and TRDJ1, with 12 bases identical to TRDD3. CDR1 and CDR2 (germline): GEAIGNYY, EKD. The CDR3 is made up of 13 amino acids.

A note on this clone: Given a much more abundant clone one base away, this may be a read error. Other DNA variants within this sample encode the same CDR3. The chain couples TRDV2 to TRDJ2, with 10 bases identical to TRDD3. The CDR3 totals 18 residues. CDR1 and CDR2 (germline): GEAIGNYY, EKD. CDR3 in amino acids: CACDTGGYLPTLTAQLFF. The CDR3 nucleotides are TGTGCCTGTGACACTGGGGGATACCTCCCTACTTTGACGGCACAACTCTTCTTT.

This clone was seen only a few times. Other DNA sequences of this sample code for an identical CDR3. The chain combines TRDV1 with TRDJ1, with TRDD3 identical over 7 bases. The CDR3 has 16 residues. Germline V CDR1 and CDR2: TSWWSYY, QGS. V lost 1 base, J lost 4 bases, and 9 bases stayed unmatched. The CDR3 loop is CALGERGVLGIDKLIF. The CDR3 bases are TGTGCTCTTGGGGAACGGGGTGTACTGGGGATCGATAAACTCATCTTT.

To note about this clone: A far larger clone lies a single base away; this is likely a read error. V gene TRDV2 combines with J gene TRDJ2; no definite D call. In germline, CDR1 is GEAIGNYY, CDR2 EKD. The ends were cut back, 0 bases at V and 4 bases at J, with 5 bases in the middle. The CDR3 covers 13 residues. This CDR3 reads CACDTWRTAQLFF. DNA of the CDR3: TGTGCCTGTGACACCTGGAGGACAGCACAACTCTTCTTT.

The table lists this clone with a few counts. For the CDR3, the DNA is TGTGCCTGTGACACGCTGGGGGATAAGGGCGATAAACTCATCTTT. Its protein is CACDTLGDKGDKLIF. The rearrangement uses TRDV2 and TRDJ1; TRDD3 aligns across 10 bases. The germline V gene has CDR1 GEAIGNYY and CDR2 EKD. CDR3 length: 15 amino acids. The junction had 5 bases not matched to a gene; V was cut back by 1 base and J by 4 bases.

By proportion, this clone is medium-sized (0.01 to 0.1%). The sample holds other DNA sequences that translate to the same CDR3. CDR3 residues: CAFTYTDKLIF. The CDR3 DNA is TGTGCCTTCACCTACACCGATAAACTCATCTTT. The chain has TRDV3 and TRDJ1; D call uncertain. Germline V gives CDR1 TVYSNPD, CDR2 GDNSRS (reference sequence). The germline V and J ends were trimmed by 3 bases and 0 bases, with 5 bases remaining between them. CDR3 length equals 11 residues. The whole variable domain, remainder taken from reference TRDV3 and TRDJ1, is CDKVTQSSPDQTVASGSEVVLLCTYDTVYSNPDLFWYRIRPDYSFQFVFYGDNSRSEGADFTQGRFSVKHILTQKAFHLVISPVRTEDSATYYCAFTYTDKLIFGKGTRVTVEP.

This chain connects TRDV1 to TRDJ1; 7 nucleotides agree with TRDD3. Germline V gene lookup returns CDR1 TSWWSYY and CDR2 QGS. J was trimmed by 7 bases and V by 4 bases; bases with no gene match: 15. There are 16 residues in the CDR3. The chain's CDR3 is CALGGPYWGGVGKLIF. As DNA, the CDR3 is TGTGCTCTTGGGGGCCCCTACTGGGGCGGGGTCGGTAAACTCATCTTT.

The rearrangement uses TRDV1 and TRDJ1; D is perhaps TRDD3 (8 bases). Germline assignment: CDR1 TSWWSYY and CDR2 QGS. Trimming cost V 1 base and J 3 bases, with 33 bases left between them. The CDR3 is 22 residues long. The DNA for the CDR3 is TGTGCTCTTGGGGAACCCAGAGCCTTCCTGCTGGTTGAGGGATACGCCCCCGATAAACTCATCTTT. This sequence encodes CALGEPRAFLLVEGYAPDKLIF.

The chain is built from TRDV2 and TRDJ1, with a tentative D call TRDD3 (6 bases). Looked up from germline, CDR1 is GEAIGNYY and CDR2 is EKD. This CDR3 has 18 residues. The V end lost 0 bases, the J end lost 7 bases, and 26 bases lay between the germline ends. CDR3 in DNA: TGTGCCTGTGACACCGTCCCTCCGGCGGGGATCGGGCTTGGTAAACTCATCTTT. Residues: CACDTVPPAGIGLGKLIF.

Of note for this clone: A much more abundant neighbour one base away suggests this may be a read error. The chain combines TRDV1 with TRDJ1, with 7 bases matching TRDD2. V was pared by 4 bases and J by 1 base, with 18 bases of the junction left unmatched. CDR3 size: 19 residues. The V gene's germline CDR1 is TSWWSYY and CDR2 QGS. This CDR3 reads CALGAPSSSGFGLTDKLIF. The CDR3 nucleotides read TGTGCTCTTGGGGCCCCTTCCTCATCGGGCTTCGGGCTCACCGATAAACTCATCTTT.

This clone was recorded a few times. The V gene is TRDV2, the J gene TRDJ1; TRDD3 matches at 9 bases. Germline loops: CDR1 GEAIGNYY, CDR2 EKD. The CDR3 is 23 amino acids. V was clipped by 4 bases and J by 8 bases; unmatched bases: 37. In DNA form, the CDR3 reads TGTGCCTGTGATACCATTCTTCCTGATCACCCTAATCGGGGATACGCTGTTGATTCAAAACTCATCTTT. The encoded protein is CACDTILPDHPNRGYAVDSKLIF.

About this clone: An end of the junction does not agree with germline; a read error may underlie this. The V call is TRDV2, the J call TRDJ2; 10 bases match TRDD3. Germline V CDR1 and CDR2: GEAIGNYY, EKD. The CDR3 is made up of 16 amino acids. The CDR3 is CACDTLGDTLRAQLFF. The CDR3 nucleotides read TGTGCCTGTGACACCTTGGGGGATACTTTGAGAGCACAACTCTTCTTT.

The chain joins TRDV2 to TRDJ3; TRDD3 agrees at 9 bases. Losses at the gene ends were 2 bases for V and 0 bases for J; bases not matched to a gene: 7. Germline V CDR1 and CDR2: GEAIGNYY, EKD. The CDR3 consists of 19 residues. The CDR3 DNA reads TGTGCCTGTGACAAAAGTACTGGGGGAAGCTCCTGGGACACCCGACAGATGTTTTTC. Protein: CACDKSTGGSSWDTRQMFF.

This clone has more than one count but fewer than ten. This rearrangement joins TRDV1 to TRDJ1; 8 bases agree with TRDD3. This CDR3 comprises 22 residues. Unmatched junction bases numbered 21, after V lost 0 bases and J lost 0 bases. Germline loops: CDR1 TSWWSYY, CDR2 QGS. As DNA, the CDR3 is TGTGCTCTTGGGGAACTGGGCGTATCCCACTGGGGGTTCCTCCTTTACACCGATAAACTCATCTTT. This gives the protein CALGELGVSHWGFLLYTDKLIF.

The rearrangement links TRDV2 to TRDJ1; 12 positions agree with TRDD3. The CDR3 has 16 amino acids. The V segment lost 0 bases and the J segment 4 bases; nucleotides outside the gene matches: 5. Germline V CDR1 and CDR2: GEAIGNYY, EKD. CDR3 bases: TGTGCCTGTGACACCGCCTGGGGGATACGTGGCGATAAACTCATCTTT. As protein: CACDTAWGIRGDKLIF.

The J gene is TRDJ3, the V gene TRDV2; 13 bases map to TRDD3. Germline V CDR1 and CDR2: GEAIGNYY, EKD. Unmatched junction bases numbered 7, after V lost 0 bases and J lost 0 bases. There are 21 residues in the CDR3. CDR3 sequence: CACDTVLGDTGSSWDTRQMFF. The CDR3 bases are TGTGCCTGTGACACCGTACTGGGGGATACGGGAAGCTCCTGGGACACCCGACAGATGTTTTTC.

The chain combines TRDV1 with TRDJ1, with 9 bases that match TRDD3. The germline V gene encodes CDR1 TSWWSYY and CDR2 QGS. After removal of 0 bases from V and 0 bases from J, the junction contained 20 bases not matched to a gene. The CDR3 sequence is 22 residues long. The CDR3 is CALGELTLDLGLGDQYTDKLIF. Written as DNA, the CDR3 is TGTGCTCTTGGGGAACTGACCCTGGATCTCGGACTGGGGGACCAGTACACCGATAAACTCATCTTT.

With regard to this clone: With a much larger clone just one base away, this may be a read error. CDR3 in DNA: TGTGCCTGTGACATCGGGGGATGGAGCTCCTGGGACACCCGACAGATGTTTTTC. Protein product: CACDIGGWSSWDTRQMFF. This chain uses TRDV2 with TRDJ3; 7 bases line up with TRDD3. CDR1 is GEAIGNYY and CDR2 is EKD in the germline V gene. The CDR3 length is 18 residues. V was pared by 2 bases and J by 0 bases, with 6 bases of the junction left unmatched.

As regards this clone: The same CDR3 can be traced to other DNA sequences in this sample. The V call is TRDV1, the J call TRDJ1; a possible D gene is TRDD2 (6 bases). Per germline, CDR1 TSWWSYY and CDR2 QGS. Trimming took 2 bases from V and 0 from J, leaving 25 bases between them. The CDR3 sequence is 20 residues long. The CDR3 DNA is TGTGCTCTTGGGGAAGTCCTAGACCCGCCCTTCCCCCTTTACACCGATAAACTCATCTTT. This gives the protein CALGEVLDPPFPLYTDKLIF.

This clone qualifies as medium-sized. The sample holds other DNA sequences that translate to the same CDR3. The V call is TRDV2, the J call TRDJ3, with D tentatively TRDD3 (6 bases). The germline gives CDR1 GEAIGNYY, CDR2 EKD. The length of the CDR3 is 18 residues. The V end was cut by 0 bases, the J end by 0 bases, with 11 bases between. The CDR3 loop reads CACDTAGGSSWDTRQMFF. Here the CDR3 DNA reads TGTGCCTGTGACACCGCGGGGGGAAGCTCCTGGGACACCCGACAGATGTTTTTC.

Turning to this clone: A much more abundant neighbour one base away suggests this may be a read error. Other DNA sequences in the same sample also yield this CDR3. This rearrangement joins TRDV2 to TRDJ3; D may be TRDD3 (6 bases). There are 18 residues in the CDR3. Trimming left V 1 base short and J 2 bases short, with 14 bases between. Germline assignment: CDR1 GEAIGNYY and CDR2 EKD. CDR3 bases: TGTGCCTGTGACACTGGGGGGTACGCAACCTGGGACACCCGACAGATGTTTTTC. It yields the protein CACDTGGYATWDTRQMFF.

V gene TRDV1 combines with J gene TRDJ1; D is possibly TRDD2 (6 bases). V was trimmed by 4 bases and J by 7 bases, leaving 40 bases between them. The CDR3 has 22 amino acids. The germline V gene has CDR1 TSWWSYY and CDR2 QGS. CDR3 sequence (DNA): TGTGCTCTTGGGGTCCTTTCCTATGAGGTGCCAGACATCCCGGTCCGCCCCGTTAAACTCATCTTT. Translating gives CALGVLSYEVPDIPVRPVKLIF.

Relative to its sample, this clone is medium-sized. The chain couples TRDV2 to TRDJ3; TRDD3 aligns across 10 bases. With 0 bases clipped from V and 0 bases from J, the junction kept 7 bases outside the gene matches. The CDR3 covers 20 residues. The germline gives CDR1 GEAIGNYY, CDR2 EKD. The CDR3 loop is CACDTVLGDSSSWDTRQMFF. In DNA form, the CDR3 reads TGTGCCTGTGACACCGTACTGGGGGATTCGAGCTCCTGGGACACCCGACAGATGTTTTTC.

As concerns this clone: Other DNA sequences in the sample encode the same CDR3. CDR3: CALIPTGGYKGWDTRQMFF. As DNA, the CDR3 is TGTGCTCTGATTCCTACCGGGGGATACAAGGGCTGGGACACCCGACAGATGTTTTTC. V gene TRDV1 combines with J gene TRDJ3; 9 nucleotides agree with TRDD3. There are 19 residues in the CDR3. The germline CDR1 and CDR2 sequences are TSWWSYY and QGS. V was clipped by 9 bases and J by 3 bases; unmatched bases: 15.

By sample fraction, this clone is medium-sized. The sample has other DNA sequences that encode this CDR3 too. CDR3 in DNA: TGTGCTCTTGGGAGCGGGGCCTTACTGGGGGATACTATGATCACCGATAAACTCATCTTT. Translating gives CALGSGALLGDTMITDKLIF. This sequence joins TRDV1 and TRDJ1; 12 nucleotides agree with TRDD3. Germline V CDR1 and CDR2: TSWWSYY, QGS. The V and J ends lost 5 bases and 1 base, in that order; junction bases with no gene match: 17. The CDR3 length is 20 residues.

V usage is TRDV2 and J usage is TRDJ3; D remains ambiguous. The germline V gene has CDR1 GEAIGNYY and CDR2 EKD. CDR3 length: 17 residues. V lost 0 bases to trimming and J lost 0 bases, with 8 bases between them. DNA for the CDR3: TGTGCCTGTGACACCCTACTCAGCTCCTGGGACACCCGACAGATGTTTTTC. Its protein product is CACDTLLSSWDTRQMFF.

This clone has more than one count but fewer than ten. The chain recombines TRDV2 with TRDJ1, with 7 nucleotides matching TRDD3. CDR1 is GEAIGNYY, CDR2 EKD, per germline. The CDR3 contains 21 residues. The trim removed 3 bases at V and 0 bases at J, leaving 24 bases unmatched. The CDR3: CACDPIFRLGSQKAYTDKLIF. The CDR3 DNA sequence: TGTGCCTGTGACCCCATCTTCCGACTGGGGTCTCAAAAGGCTTACACCGATAAACTCATCTTT.